The 14 T cell receptor beta chains listed next were all sequenced from one sample in a study of CXCR3-negative and CXCR3-positive naive CD8 T cells. It was by 5' RACE with UMI labels that the TRB cDNA libraries were prepared. Reprocessing the 5' RACE reads, TCRdb reports a single entry for every CDR3 protein and omits DNA. This table lists about 40,000 distinct CDR3 sequences. Sequencing was done on a sample of memory CD8+ T cells from blood. These receptors were collected from a human donor in good health. Some clones in this sample may be carry-over from other donors' samples.

CDR3 loop: CSAVIRGGLIYEQYF. The chain has TRBV20-1 and TRBJ2-7; TCRdb picks TRBD2, but there is no DNA to check that call. Germline CDR1 and CDR2: DFQATT and SNEGSKA (reference sequence). CDR3 length: 15 residues.

The chain joins TRBV7-2 to TRBJ2-7. Germline V gene data show CDR1 as SGHTA and CDR2 as FQGNSA. There are 15 residues in the CDR3. This CDR3 reads CASSILDTSSYEQYF.

The chain carries TRBV29-1 and TRBJ2-7; the D call of TRBD1 rests on TCRdb alone, since no DNA is present to check it. CDR1 and CDR2 from the germline V gene are SQVTM and ANQGSEA. The CDR3 runs 13 residues. CDR3 region: CSVVGGQTYEQYF.

The rearrangement joins TRBV28 to TRBJ2-5. CDR1 MDHEN and CDR2 SYDVKM come from the germline V gene. The CDR3 has 15 amino acids. Here the CDR3 reads CASSLGVVRSETQYF.

This chain uses TRBV7-2 with TRBJ2-2; the TCRdb call, TRBD1, lacks DNA for checking. The CDR3 consists of 14 residues. The germline V gene encodes CDR1 SGHTA and CDR2 FQGNSA. The CDR3 spells CASSGTGNTGELFF.

The genes are TRBV28 and TRBJ2-7; TCRdb designates TRBD1, a call that cannot be tested without DNA. The CDR3 covers 14 residues. The V gene's germline CDR1 is MDHEN and CDR2 SYDVKM. The CDR3 reads CASGGAGVSYEQYF.

The rearrangement joins TRBV2 to TRBJ2-2; the D gene TCRdb calls, TRBD1, cannot be checked with no DNA. CDR1 is SNHLY and CDR2 is FYNNEI in the germline V gene. The CDR3 consists of 15 residues. The CDR3 sequence is CARRGSFTNTGELFF.

The chain combines TRBV28 with TRBJ2-3; the TRBD2 assignment by TCRdb is unverifiable without DNA. Germline V gene data show CDR1 as MDHEN and CDR2 as SYDVKM. The CDR3 has 14 amino acids. CDR3 sequence reads: CASRGTRFIDTQYF.

The chain uses TRBV7-9 and TRBJ1-1; TCRdb's assignment of TRBD1 cannot be checked, as there is no DNA. CDR1 is SEHNR and CDR2 is FQNEAQ in the germline V gene (reference sequence). This CDR3 comprises 14 residues. CDR3 sequence: CASSQGAGDTEAFF.

This sequence joins TRBV28 and TRBJ1-2; with no DNA, the TCRdb D assignment of TRBD1 cannot be verified. CDR1 is MDHEN, CDR2 SYDVKM, per germline. The CDR3 has 14 residues. The CDR3 sequence is CATRVQGGAYGYTF.

The chain has TRBV6-2 or TRBV6-3 and TRBJ1-5; the TRBD1 assignment by TCRdb is unverifiable without DNA. The CDR3 covers 15 residues. Germline V gives CDR1 MNHEY, CDR2 SVGEGT. CDR3 residues: CASSHDRGPGQPQHF.

This chain links TRBV20-1 with TRBJ1-1; TCRdb gives TRBD1 as the D gene, but with no DNA this cannot be confirmed. The CDR3 is made up of 15 amino acids. The germline CDR1 and CDR2 sequences are DFQATT and SNEGSKA (reference sequence). CDR3 sequence reads: CSALGQRSRVAEAFF.

The V call is TRBV11-1, the J call TRBJ2-1; without DNA, the TCRdb call of TRBD1 cannot be checked. The CDR3 has 15 residues. Germline V lookup: CDR1 SGHAT, CDR2 FQDESV (reference sequence). CDR3 amino acids: CASSLGDPAYNEQFF.

This chain links TRBV7-2 with TRBJ2-7; TCRdb lists TRBD1, though no DNA is available to test this call. CDR1 is SGHTA, CDR2 FQGNSA, per germline. This CDR3 has 16 amino acids. This chain's CDR3 is CASSADRDFFLYEQYF.